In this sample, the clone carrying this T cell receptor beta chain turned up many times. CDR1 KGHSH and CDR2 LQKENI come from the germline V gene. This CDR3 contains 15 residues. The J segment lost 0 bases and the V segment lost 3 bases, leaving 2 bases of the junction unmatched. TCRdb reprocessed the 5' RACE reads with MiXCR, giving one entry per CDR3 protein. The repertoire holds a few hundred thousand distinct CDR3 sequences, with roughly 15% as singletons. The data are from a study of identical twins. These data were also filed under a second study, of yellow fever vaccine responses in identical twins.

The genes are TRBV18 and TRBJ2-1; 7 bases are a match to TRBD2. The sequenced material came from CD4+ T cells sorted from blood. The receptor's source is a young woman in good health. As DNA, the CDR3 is TGTGCCAGCTCACCGCGGACTAGCTCCTACAATGAGCAGTTCTTC. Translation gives CASSPRTSSYNEQFF.